A selection of T cell receptor beta chains follows, all from one sample in a study of blood T cell repertoires in COVID-19. Assay used: immunoSEQ multiplex PCR; TCRdb lists only in-frame clones, some missing. Of roughly 410,000 clones listed, about 90% are singletons. Sequenced input: peripheral blood. The receptors shown here come from a woman in her sixties or seventies with COVID-19, enrolled during active disease. Both conserved end residues are part of each CDR3. D genes are given only for firm matches. Part of the rows lack a size; the others show once, few, many or a class for expanded clones.

V gene,clone size,J gene,D gene,CDR3 protein,CDR3 DNA
TRBV28,.,TRBJ1-6,.,CASSVPGQLNSPLHF,TGTGCCAGCAGTGTACCGGGACAACTTAATTCACCCCTCCACTTT
TRBV6-4,.,TRBJ1-5,.,CASSDPGAGYNQPQHF,TGTGCCAGCAGTGACCCCGGGGCGGGGTATAATCAGCCCCAGCATTTT
TRBV7-3,.,TRBJ2-1,.,CASSLIGSAQSSYNEQFF,TGTGCCAGCAGCTTAATAGGGAGCGCCCAGAGCTCCTACAATGAGCAGTTCTTC
TRBV6-5,.,TRBJ1-1,TRBD1,CASGDRVNTEAFF,TGTGCCAGCGGGGACAGAGTGAACACTGAAGCTTTCTTT
TRBV3-1/TRBV3-2,.,TRBJ2-1,TRBD2,CASSQRGTSGNEQFF,TGTGCCAGCAGCCAGAGGGGGACTAGTGGAAATGAGCAGTTCTTC
TRBV28,.,TRBJ2-1,TRBD2,CASSSGSGGYNEQFF,TGTGCCAGCAGTTCTGGTAGCGGGGGATACAATGAGCAGTTCTTC
TRBV6-6,.,TRBJ1-5,.,CASNGGFGGSQPQHF,TGTGCCAGCAACGGAGGGTTCGGGGGGAGTCAGCCCCAGCATTTT
TRBV6-1,few,TRBJ1-1,.,CASSEDAQLNTEAFF,TGTGCCAGCAGTGAAGACGCACAATTGAACACTGAAGCTTTCTTT
TRBV5-4,once,TRBJ2-5,.,CASSLGQHQETQYF,TGTGCCAGCAGCTTGGGACAGCATCAAGAGACCCAGTACTTC
TRBV6-1,.,TRBJ2-1,.,CASSERGGDYNEQFF,TGTGCCAGCAGTGAAAGGGGGGGAGATTACAATGAGCAGTTCTTC
TRBV2,.,TRBJ2-3,TRBD1,CASRRRGQGPSTDTQYF,TGTGCCAGCAGAAGGCGGGGACAGGGCCCTAGCACAGATACGCAGTATTTT
TRBV6-5,.,TRBJ1-2,TRBD1,CASSLRQGFAGYTF,TGTGCCAGCAGTCTACGACAGGGGTTTGCTGGCTACACCTTC
TRBV14,.,TRBJ1-2,TRBD1,CASSQKTGRDGYTF,TGTGCCAGCAGCCAGAAGACAGGGCGAGATGGCTACACCTTC
TRBV11-2,.,TRBJ2-7,TRBD2,CASSQGLAGEIF,TGTGCCAGCAGCCAGGGACTAGCGGGGGAGATCTTC
TRBV12-3/TRBV12-4,many,TRBJ1-1,.,CASSLGGAEAFF,TGTGCCAGCAGTTTGGGAGGAGCTGAAGCTTTCTTT
TRBV5-1,.,TRBJ1-1,TRBD1,CASSWDSMNTEAFF,TGCGCCAGCAGCTGGGACAGCATGAACACTGAAGCTTTCTTT
TRBV25-1,.,TRBJ2-5,.,CASSLAYETQYF,TGTGCCAGCAGTTTAGCGTACGAGACCCAGTACTTC
TRBV6-5,.,TRBJ2-1,TRBD2,CASSSGTRVNEQFF,TGTGCCAGCAGTTCCGGGACTAGGGTCAATGAGCAGTTCTTC
TRBV3-1/TRBV3-2,once,TRBJ1-2,.,CASSLMRDKNYGYTF,TGTGCCAGCAGCCTCATGAGGGACAAAAACTATGGCTACACCTTC
TRBV28,.,TRBJ2-1,.,CASTNSLDNEQFF,TGTGCCAGCACCAACTCTCTGGACAATGAGCAGTTCTTC
TRBV28,.,TRBJ2-4,TRBD1,CASSLTTGGTKNIQYF,TGTGCCAGCAGCCTAACTACAGGGGGAACCAAAAACATTCAGTACTTC
TRBV7-9,.,TRBJ1-1,.,CASSPTAVNTEAFF,TGTGCCAGCAGCCCTACAGCGGTTAACACTGAAGCTTTCTTT
TRBV5-8,few,TRBJ2-3,TRBD1,CASSLGTGTTTDTQYF,TGTGCCAGCAGCTTGGGGACAGGGACGACCACAGATACGCAGTATTTT
TRBV7-3,.,TRBJ2-3,.,CASSLTGATVAGDTQYF,TGTGCCAGCAGCTTAACGGGGGCCACCGTCGCGGGAGATACGCAGTATTTT
TRBV11-2,.,TRBJ2-3,TRBD2,CASSLIAGGTDTQYF,TGTGCCAGCAGCTTAATAGCGGGAGGCACAGATACGCAGTATTTT
TRBV18,.,TRBJ1-1,TRBD1,CASSPSGQSNTEAFF,TGTGCCAGCTCACCGTCGGGACAGTCGAACACTGAAGCTTTCTTT
TRBV27,.,TRBJ1-5,TRBD1,CASSLNRGQPQHF,TGTGCCAGCAGTTTAAACAGGGGTCAGCCCCAGCATTTT
TRBV5-1,.,TRBJ1-2,TRBD1,CASSAMDRPHGYTF,TGCGCCAGCAGCGCAATGGACAGGCCCCATGGCTACACCTTC
TRBV9,.,TRBJ1-1,TRBD1,CASSQRDRGRSAFF,TGTGCCAGCAGCCAAAGGGACAGGGGGCGGTCGGCTTTCTTT
TRBV7-2,many,TRBJ2-3,TRBD2,CASSLRGTSGGANTDTQYF,TGTGCCAGCAGCTTACGCGGGACTAGCGGGGGGGCCAACACAGATACGCAGTATTTT